This TCR beta chain was recorded in a study of molecular identifiers for immune sequencing clone quantification. As CD8+CD4-CCR7+CD45RA+ cells, naive CD8 T cells were sorted. Listed TCR primers, together with previously described methods, were used for the bulk TCR libraries. TCRdb recomputed calls from the PCR reads with MiXCR, one row per CDR3 protein. Of around 480,000 distinct CDR3 sequences in the sample, 20% to 25% were seen once. The CDR3 contains 14 residues. Germline CDR1 is MNHEY and CDR2 is SMNVEV (reference sequence). Remarks on this clonotype: As yet, its antigen is unknown. At one boundary the junction diverges from the germline segment, which might be a read error.

Whole-study results and caveats: Clonotypes topping 20 RNA copies carried over 97% of effector molecules but under 1% of naive ones.

This TCR came from a human donor in good health. Some libraries in this study had Jurkat cell RNA spiked in. The chain couples TRBV27 to TRBJ1-5; 7 bases match TRBD1. The sample taken for sequencing was naive CD8+ T cells from blood, with Jurkat cell RNA spiked in. This sample's subset: FACS-sorted CD8+CD4-CCR7+CD45RA+ naive T cells. The CDR3, as DNA: TGTACCAGCAGTTTTGGGCAGGGGGTTCAGCCCCAGCATTTT. Residues: CTSSFGQGVQPQHF.